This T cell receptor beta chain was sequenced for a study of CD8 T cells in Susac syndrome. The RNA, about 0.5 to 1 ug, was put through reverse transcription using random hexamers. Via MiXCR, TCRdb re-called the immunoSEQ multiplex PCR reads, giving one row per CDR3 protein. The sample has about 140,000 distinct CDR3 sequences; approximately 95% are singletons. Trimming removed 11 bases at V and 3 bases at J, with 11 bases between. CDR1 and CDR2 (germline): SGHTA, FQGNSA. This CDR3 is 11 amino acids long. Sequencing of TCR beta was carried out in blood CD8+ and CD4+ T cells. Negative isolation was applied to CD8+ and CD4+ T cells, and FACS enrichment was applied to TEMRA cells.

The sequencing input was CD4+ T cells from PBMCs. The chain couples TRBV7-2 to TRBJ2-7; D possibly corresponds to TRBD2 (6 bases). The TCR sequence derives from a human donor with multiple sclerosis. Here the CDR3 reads CACGNLYEQYF. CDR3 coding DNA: TGTGCCTGCGGGAACCTCTACGAGCAGTACTTC.